This T cell receptor (beta chain) was captured by sequencing in a study of response to subunit inactivated influenza vaccine. TCRdb called the RT-PCR reads again in MiXCR, with one record for every CDR3 protein. The sample shows 150,000 to 200,000 distinct CDR3 sequences, roughly 12% of them seen only once. This clonotype was detected a few times. CDR1 is SGHVS, CDR2 FQNEAQ, per germline. The CDR3 sequence is 14 residues long. After removal of 5 bases from V and 8 bases from J, the junction contained 8 bases not matched to a gene. This sample was shared with a second study, whose subject was T cells expressing NK-cell markers. This second study says: 5'RACE template switching with UMIs generated TCR beta cDNA.

The clonotype comes from a man in his fifties who received an inactivated influenza vaccine. The chain employs TRBV7-8 and TRBJ2-1; TRBD2 aligns across 8 bases. Sample: CD8+ T cells sorted from PBMCs, taken 11 to 12 days after vaccination. The CDR3 here is CASSPNAGGYEQFF. The CDR3 DNA is TGTGCCAGCAGCCCTAATGCGGGGGGCTATGAGCAGTTCTTC.